This T cell receptor (beta chain) was profiled in a study of blood T cells in healthy people across ages. Germline-derived CDR1 and CDR2 are SQVTM and ANQGSEA. This CDR3 region has 12 residues. Trimming pared 4 bases from V and 3 bases from J, leaving 10 bases between. Through a sample-barcoded 5' primer and a J-beta primer mix, a second PCR was run for roughly 7 to 12 cycles. Each of the samples gave a minimum of 2.5 million paired-end reads that contained CDR3. TCRdb fed the 5' RACE reads into MiXCR, producing one record per CDR3 protein. The repertoire has about 800,000 distinct CDR3 sequences, 20% to 25% of them found once; the top ten carry around 3.6%. Total RNA, at least 6 micrograms per sample, came from PBMCs. This clonotype has just a few counts. The antigen is unknown. The study, taken as a whole, reports: CMV infection status of these donors was not known.

These same records also appear under a second study, on T cells of mothers and their children.

J is TRBJ2-7 and V is TRBV29-1, with D possibly being TRBD1 or TRBD2 (5 bases each). This receptor was taken from a boy between 10 and 17 years old in good health. The sequencing sample was made of blood. Written as DNA, the CDR3 is TGCAGCGTTGTGGGGGAATACTACGAGCAGTACTTC. It is translated as CSVVGEYYEQYF.